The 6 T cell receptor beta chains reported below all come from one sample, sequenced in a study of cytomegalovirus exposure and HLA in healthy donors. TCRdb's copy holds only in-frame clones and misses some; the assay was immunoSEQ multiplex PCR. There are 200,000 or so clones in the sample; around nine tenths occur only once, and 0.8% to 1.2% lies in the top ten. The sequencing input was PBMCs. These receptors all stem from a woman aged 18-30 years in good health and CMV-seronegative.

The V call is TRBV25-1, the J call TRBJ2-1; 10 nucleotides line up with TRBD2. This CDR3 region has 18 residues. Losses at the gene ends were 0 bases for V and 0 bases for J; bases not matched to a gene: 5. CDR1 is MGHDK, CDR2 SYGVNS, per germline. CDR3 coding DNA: TGTGCCAGCAGTGAATATGGAGCTAGCGGGAGCTCCTACAATGAGCAGTTCTTC. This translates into CASSEYGASGSSYNEQFF.

CDR3 loop: CASSLDGTGGRGYTF. CDR3 nucleotide sequence: TGTGCCAGCAGCTTGGATGGGACAGGGGGCCGTGGCTACACCTTC. This chain connects TRBV5-4 to TRBJ1-2, with 12 bases lining up with TRBD1. This CDR3 has 15 residues. The junction had 4 bases not matched to a gene; V was cut back by 0 bases and J by 7 bases. Germline V CDR1 and CDR2: SGHNT, YYREEE (reference sequence).

The CDR3 bases are TGTGCCAGCAGCTTATCCCAGGGTTTCGATGAGCAGTTCTTC. Its translation: CASSLSQGFDEQFF. The chain carries TRBV7-9 and TRBJ2-1, with D perhaps TRBD1 (5 bases). The CDR3 has 14 amino acids. Germline V gene data show CDR1 as SEHNR and CDR2 as FQNEAQ (reference sequence). V gave up 2 bases and J gave up 8 bases, with 13 bases separating them.

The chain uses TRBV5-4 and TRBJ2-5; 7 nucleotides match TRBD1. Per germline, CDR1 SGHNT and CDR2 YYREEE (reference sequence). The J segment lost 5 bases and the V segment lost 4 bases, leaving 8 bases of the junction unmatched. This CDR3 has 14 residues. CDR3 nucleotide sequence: TGTGCCAGCAGCCATACAGGGGCGACCGAGACCCAGTACTTC. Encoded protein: CASSHTGATETQYF.

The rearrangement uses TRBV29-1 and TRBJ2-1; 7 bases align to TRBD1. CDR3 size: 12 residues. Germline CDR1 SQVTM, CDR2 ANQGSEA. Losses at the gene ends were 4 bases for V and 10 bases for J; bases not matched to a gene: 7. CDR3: CSVGTGTDEQFF. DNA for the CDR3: TGCAGCGTTGGGACGGGGACAGACGAGCAGTTCTTC.

The CDR3 sequence: CASSVAGALPYNEQFF. CDR3 DNA: TGTGCCAGCAGTGTGGCGGGAGCCCTCCCTTACAATGAGCAGTTCTTC. The rearrangement links TRBV6-1 to TRBJ2-1; 7 bases align to TRBD2. Germline CDR1 and CDR2: MNHNS and SASEGT. The trim removed 4 bases at V and 4 bases at J, leaving 10 bases unmatched. CDR3 size: 16 residues.